Following are 6 T cell receptor beta chains from one sample sequenced in a study of Tregs in tolerant kidney transplant recipients. Some clones are missing from TCRdb's copy, which holds only in-frame ones; the method was immunoSEQ multiplex PCR. Seen here are fewer than 150,000 clones, roughly nine tenths observed once, and the top ten hold more than 0.45%. Sequences were obtained from CD4+ T cells from blood. These receptors originate from a human donor in good health.

This chain joins TRBV27 and TRBJ2-3; 11 bases are a match to TRBD2. The J segment lost 0 bases and the V segment lost 5 bases, leaving 4 bases of the junction unmatched. Germline V gene data show CDR1 as MNHEY and CDR2 as SMNVEV (reference sequence). The CDR3 totals 16 residues. CDR3 sequence (DNA): TGTGCCAGCAGTCCCCGGACTAGCGGGAGCACAGATACGCAGTATTTT. Translating gives CASSPRTSGSTDTQYF.

The V call is TRBV9, the J call TRBJ2-2; 9 bases line up with TRBD1. The CDR3 spans 16 residues. From germline, CDR1 is SGDLS and CDR2 YYNGEE. V lost 0 bases and J lost 3; bases outside the gene matches: 3. The CDR3 here is CASSVGGTGHTGELFF. The CDR3, as DNA: TGTGCCAGCAGCGTAGGGGGGACAGGGCACACCGGGGAGCTGTTTTTT.

The rearrangement uses TRBV5-6 and TRBJ2-7; D is unclear. The V gene lost 2 bases and the J gene lost 2 bases, with 14 bases spanning the gap. The CDR3 covers 15 residues. Germline-derived CDR1 and CDR2 are SGHDT and YYEEEE. The chain's CDR3 is CASSLDPIGTYEQYF. CDR3 in DNA: TGTGCCAGCAGCTTAGACCCGATTGGAACCTACGAGCAGTACTTC. Complete variable domain (other parts from reference TRBV5-6 and TRBJ2-7): DAGVTQSPTHLIKTRGQQVTLRCSPKSGHDTVSWYQQALGQGPQFIFQYYEEEERQRGNFPDRFSGHQFPNYSSELNVNALLLGDSALYLCASSLDPIGTYEQYFGPGTRLTVT.

The genes are TRBV2 and TRBJ1-3, with no clear D. This CDR3 region has 12 residues. Trimming took 6 bases from V and 0 from J, leaving 3 bases between them. Looked up from germline, CDR1 is SNHLY and CDR2 is FYNNEI. Written as DNA, the CDR3 is TGTGCCAGCAGGTACTCTGGAAACACCATATATTTT. Translated, it gives CASRYSGNTIYF. The entire variable domain, with the rest obtained from reference TRBV2 and TRBJ1-3, is as follows: EPEVTQTPSHQVTQMGQEVILRCVPISNHLYFYWYRQILGQKVEFLVSFYNNEISEKSEIFDDQFSVERPDGSNFTLKIRSTKLEDSAMYFCASRYSGNTIYFGEGSWLTVV.

This clone was seen once. The genes are TRBV15 and TRBJ2-5; TRBD2 might be the D (6 bases). Trimming shortened V by 5 bases and J by 1 base, and 17 bases separated the two germline ends. The germline V gene encodes CDR1 LNHNV and CDR2 YYDKDF (reference sequence). The CDR3 runs to 16 residues. The CDR3 loop reads CATSSASVKVQETQYF. CDR3 in DNA: TGTGCCACCAGCTCCGCTAGCGTCAAGGTCCAAGAGACCCAGTACTTC.

J is TRBJ1-1 and V is TRBV7-9; no reliable D call. Germline V lookup: CDR1 SEHNR, CDR2 FQNEAQ (reference sequence). The length of the CDR3 is 15 residues. V lost 8 bases to trimming and J lost 5 bases, with 21 bases between them. The CDR3 nucleotides are TGTGCCAGCCGCGGGGAAAGGGCGGGTGGAACTGAAGCTTTCTTT. Translating gives CASRGERAGGTEAFF.